The clone carrying this T cell receptor beta chain was seen once. Across several immunoSEQ plates, the genomic DNA of each subset was split evenly. Only in-frame clones appear in the TCRdb table, and some are missing; sequencing was by immunoSEQ multiplex PCR. The repertoire has almost 700,000 clones, about 92% of them found once; the top ten carry 24%. CDR1 and CDR2 (germline): SGHDN, FVKESK. Trimming stripped 0 bases from V and 2 bases from J, with 21 bases between. This CDR3 has 19 amino acids. These data come from a study of shared clonotypes between healthy human individuals. CD8 cells classed as naive were CD45RO-negative and positively selected for CCR7, excluding terminally differentiated effector memory CD45RA+ cells.

The sequencing input was naive CD8+ T cells sorted from blood. The clonotype comes from a man aged 25-45 years in good health. The genes are TRBV14 and TRBJ2-3; perhaps TRBD2 as D (6 bases). CDR3 nucleotides: TGTGCCAGCAGCCAAGATTACGTCCTCTCACTAGCAGACACAGATACGCAGTATTTT. Its protein product is CASSQDYVLSLADTDTQYF.